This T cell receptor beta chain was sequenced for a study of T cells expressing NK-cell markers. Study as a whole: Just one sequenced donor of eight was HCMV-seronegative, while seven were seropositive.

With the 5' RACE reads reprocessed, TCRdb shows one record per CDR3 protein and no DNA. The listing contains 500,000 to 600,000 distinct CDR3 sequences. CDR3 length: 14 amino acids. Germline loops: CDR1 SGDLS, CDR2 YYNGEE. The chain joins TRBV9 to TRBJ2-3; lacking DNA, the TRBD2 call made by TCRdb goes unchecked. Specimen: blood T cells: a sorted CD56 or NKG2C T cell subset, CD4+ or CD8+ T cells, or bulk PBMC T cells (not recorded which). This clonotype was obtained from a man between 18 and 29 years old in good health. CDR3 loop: CASSVYLGEDTQYF.